This T cell receptor beta chain was captured by sequencing in a study of shared clonotypes between healthy human individuals. Overall study context: The plates for each donor numbered three CD4 naive, three CD4 memory, two CD8 naive and one CD8 memory.

This table comes from immunoSEQ multiplex PCR, and its TCRdb copy is limited to in-frame clones, with some not included. The sample has approximately 2,300,000 clones, just under 95% seen once. Germline loops: CDR1 SGHTA, CDR2 FQGTGA. The junction had 4 bases not matched to a gene; V was cut back by 5 bases and J by 0 bases. The CDR3 loop spans 15 amino acids. About this clone itself: Other DNA variants within this sample encode the same CDR3.

The receptor was derived from a man aged 18 to 29 in good health. Some clones in this sample may be carry-over from other donors' samples. What was sequenced was naive CD4+ T cells from PBMCs. Subset denoted: CD45RA+ positively selected. The chain recombines TRBV7-3 with TRBJ2-3; 8 nucleotides match TRBD2. The CDR3 coding sequence is TGTGCCAGCAGCCATAGCGGGGTCAGCACAGATACGCAGTATTTT. Protein: CASSHSGVSTDTQYF.